One sample yielded the 2 T cell receptor beta chains listed below, sequenced in a study of shared clonotypes between healthy human individuals. Sequencing was performed with immunoSEQ multiplex PCR; in TCRdb, only in-frame clones are kept and a portion is missing. The sample contains hundreds of thousands of clones, around 67% of which appear only once. Sequencing was carried out using memory CD4+ T cells sorted from blood. Specified subset: CD45RA-negative fraction. All receptors derive from a young woman in good health.

J is TRBJ1-6 and V is TRBV5-1; TRBD1 aligns across 7 bases. V lost 4 bases, J lost 10 bases, and 8 bases stayed unmatched. The CDR3 covers 14 residues. From germline, CDR1 is SGHRS and CDR2 YFSETQ. The CDR3 bases are TGCGCCAGCAGCCGCTCCGGGACAGTATCACCCCTCCACTTT. This encodes CASSRSGTVSPLHF.

The CDR3 is CALSVRNSNQPQHF. CDR3 bases: TGTGCCCTGAGCGTCCGTAATAGCAATCAGCCCCAGCATTTT. The chain couples TRBV30 to TRBJ1-5; no definite D call. CDR3 length equals 14 residues. V lost 8 bases to trimming and J lost 0 bases, with 14 bases between them. Germline V gene data show CDR1 as GTSNPN and CDR2 as SVGIG (reference sequence).